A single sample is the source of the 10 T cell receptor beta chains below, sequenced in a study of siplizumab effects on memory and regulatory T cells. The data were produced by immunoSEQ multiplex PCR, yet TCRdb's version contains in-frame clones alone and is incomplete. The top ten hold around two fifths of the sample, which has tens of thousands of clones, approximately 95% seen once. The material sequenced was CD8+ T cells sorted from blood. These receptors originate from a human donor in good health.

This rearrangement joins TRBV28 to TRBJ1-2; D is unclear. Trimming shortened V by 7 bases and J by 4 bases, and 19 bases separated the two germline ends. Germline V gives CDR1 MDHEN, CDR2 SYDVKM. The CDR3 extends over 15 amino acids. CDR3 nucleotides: TGTGCCAGCATCCCGGTGGCGGACGGAGGCTATGGCTACACCTTC. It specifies CASIPVADGGYGYTF.

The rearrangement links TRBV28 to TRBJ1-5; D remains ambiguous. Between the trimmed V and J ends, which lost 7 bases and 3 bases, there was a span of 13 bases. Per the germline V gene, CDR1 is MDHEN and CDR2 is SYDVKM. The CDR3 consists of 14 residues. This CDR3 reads CASISPETNQPQHF. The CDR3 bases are TGTGCCAGCATATCCCCGGAGACCAATCAGCCCCAGCATTTT.

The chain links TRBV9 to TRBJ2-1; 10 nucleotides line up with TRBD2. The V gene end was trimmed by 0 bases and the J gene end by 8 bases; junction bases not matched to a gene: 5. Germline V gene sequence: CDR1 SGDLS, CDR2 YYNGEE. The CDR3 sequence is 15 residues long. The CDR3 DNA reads TGTGCCAGCAGCGTAGGGCTAGCGGGAGTTGATGAGCAGTTCTTC. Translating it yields CASSVGLAGVDEQFF.

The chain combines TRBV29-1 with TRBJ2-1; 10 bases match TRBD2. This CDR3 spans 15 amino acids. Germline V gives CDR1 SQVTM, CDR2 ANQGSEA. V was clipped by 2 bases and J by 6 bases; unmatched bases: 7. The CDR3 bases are TGCAGCGTTGAATTAGCGGGAGGATTGGGCAATGAGCAGTTCTTC. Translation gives CSVELAGGLGNEQFF.

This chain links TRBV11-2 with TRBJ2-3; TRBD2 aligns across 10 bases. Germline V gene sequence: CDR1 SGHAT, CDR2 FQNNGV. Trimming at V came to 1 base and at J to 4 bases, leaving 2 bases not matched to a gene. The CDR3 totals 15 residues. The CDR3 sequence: CASSLVAGGADTQYF. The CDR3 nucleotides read TGTGCCAGCAGCTTAGTAGCGGGAGGAGCAGATACGCAGTATTTT.

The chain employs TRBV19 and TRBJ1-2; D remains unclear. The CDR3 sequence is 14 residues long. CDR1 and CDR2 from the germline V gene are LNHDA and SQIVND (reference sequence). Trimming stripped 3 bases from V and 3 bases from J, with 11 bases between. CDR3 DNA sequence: TGTGCCAGTAGTATTGGCCCGGAGGACTATGGCTACACCTTC. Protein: CASSIGPEDYGYTF. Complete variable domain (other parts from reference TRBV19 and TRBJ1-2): DGGITQSPKYLFRKEGQNVTLSCEQNLNHDAMYWYRQDPGQGLRLIYYSQIVNDFQKGDIAEGYSVSREKKESFPLTVTSAQKNPTAFYLCASSIGPEDYGYTFGSGTRLTVV.

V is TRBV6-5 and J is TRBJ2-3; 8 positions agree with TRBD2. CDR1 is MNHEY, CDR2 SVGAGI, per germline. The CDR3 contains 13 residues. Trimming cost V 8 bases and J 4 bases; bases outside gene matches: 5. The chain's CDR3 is CASSAGESDTQYF. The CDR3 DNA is TGTGCCAGCTCAGCGGGAGAATCAGATACGCAGTATTTT.

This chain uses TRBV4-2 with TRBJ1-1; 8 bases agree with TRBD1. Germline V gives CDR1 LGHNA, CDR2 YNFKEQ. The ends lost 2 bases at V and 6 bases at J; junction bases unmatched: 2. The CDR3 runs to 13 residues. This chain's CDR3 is CASSQKTGAEAFF. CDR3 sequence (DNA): TGTGCCAGCAGCCAAAAGACAGGGGCTGAAGCTTTCTTT.

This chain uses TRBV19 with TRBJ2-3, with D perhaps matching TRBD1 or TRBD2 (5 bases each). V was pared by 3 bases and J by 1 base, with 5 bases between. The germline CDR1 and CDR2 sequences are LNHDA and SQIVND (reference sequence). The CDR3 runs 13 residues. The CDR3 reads CASSMGGTDTQYF. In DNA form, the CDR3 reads TGTGCCAGTAGTATGGGGGGCACAGATACGCAGTATTTT.

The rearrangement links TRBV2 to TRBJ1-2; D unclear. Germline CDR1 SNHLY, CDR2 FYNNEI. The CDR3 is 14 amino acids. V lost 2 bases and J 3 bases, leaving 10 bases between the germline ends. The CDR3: CASSENLAYYGYTF. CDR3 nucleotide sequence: TGTGCCAGCAGTGAAAATTTGGCTTACTATGGCTACACCTTC.